A single sample is the source of the 21 T cell receptor beta chains below, sequenced in a study of cytomegalovirus exposure and HLA in healthy donors. PCR used 60 Vbeta primers and 13 Jbeta primers. Libraries were prepared by immunoSEQ multiplex PCR; TCRdb keeps only in-frame clonotypes and omits some of them. The sample has about 160,000 clones, 80% to 85% seen once; the top ten hold around 9%. Sequenced material: PBMCs. These receptors originate from a male donor in good health and CMV-seropositive.

This clone was recorded a few times. The chain recombines TRBV7-2 with TRBJ2-7; the match to TRBD1 covers 8 bases. V dropped 5 bases and J dropped 3; count of bases not matched to a gene: 3. Germline V gene sequence: CDR1 SGHTA, CDR2 FQGNSA. The CDR3 contains 13 residues. In DNA, the CDR3 is TGTGCCAGCAGCATCGGACAGGGCTACGAGCAGTACTTC. This codes for CASSIGQGYEQYF.

The V gene is TRBV7-8, the J gene TRBJ1-2; 10 positions match TRBD1. CDR1 is SGHVS, CDR2 FQNEAQ, per germline. V lost 5 bases to trimming and J lost 13 bases; unmatched junction nucleotides: 7. This CDR3 has 12 amino acids. The CDR3 nucleotides are TGTGCCAGCAGCATGACCCGACAGGGGGCCACCTTC. Amino acid sequence: CASSMTRQGATF. Full variable domain (remainder filled in from reference TRBV7-8 and TRBJ1-2): GAGVSQSPRYKVAKRGQDVALRCDPISGHVSLFWYQQALGQGPEFLTYFQNEAQLDKSGLPSDRFFAERPEGSVSTLKIQRTQQEDSAVYLCASSMTRQGATFGSGTRLTVV.

This chain joins TRBV11-2 and TRBJ1-3; D unclear. V dropped 1 base and J dropped 0 bases, with 4 bases sitting between them. The CDR3 extends over 14 amino acids. CDR1 and CDR2 (germline): SGHAT, FQNNGV. CDR3 sequence: CASSLGSSGNTIYF. CDR3 coding DNA: TGTGCCAGCAGCTTAGGCAGCTCTGGAAACACCATATATTTT.

This chain connects TRBV18 to TRBJ2-7, with unresolved D. The CDR3 is 16 amino acids. V lost 5 bases, J lost 5 bases, and 22 bases lay in between. Germline lookup yields CDR1 KGHSH and CDR2 LQKENI. The CDR3 coding sequence is TGTGCCAGCTCAGACCAGACTCGCAAGTCTACCCACGAGCAGTACTTC. It yields the protein CASSDQTRKSTHEQYF.

The J gene is TRBJ2-6, the V gene TRBV2; 7 bases are shared with TRBD1. This CDR3 has 13 residues. J was trimmed by 2 bases and V by 11 bases; bases with no gene match: 3. Germline CDR1 SNHLY, CDR2 FYNNEI. CDR3 region: CAGQAAGANVLTF. The CDR3 DNA reads as TGTGCCGGACAGGCAGCTGGGGCCAACGTCCTGACTTTC.

CDR3 sequence reads: CSGGLTGGAEQYF. In DNA, the CDR3 is TGCAGCGGGGGACTGACAGGGGGCGCCGAGCAGTACTTC. The rearrangement joins TRBV29-1 to TRBJ2-7, with 10 bases fitting TRBD1. The V gene's germline CDR1 is SQVTM and CDR2 ANQGSEA. The CDR3 extends over 13 amino acids. Unmatched junction bases numbered 9, after V lost 7 bases and J lost 6 bases.

The chain has TRBV5-4 and TRBJ2-5; TRBD1 agrees at 8 bases. Germline assignment: CDR1 SGHNT and CDR2 YYREEE (reference sequence). The length of the CDR3 is 14 residues. After removal of 3 bases from V and 5 bases from J, the junction contained 6 bases not matched to a gene. CDR3 nucleotides: TGTGCCAGCAGCTACAGGACAGGGAAGGAGACCCAGTACTTC. It translates to CASSYRTGKETQYF.

The gene calls are TRBV5-4 and TRBJ2-7; possible D gene TRBD1, 6 bases. Germline-derived CDR1 and CDR2 are SGHNT and YYREEE (reference sequence). The V end was cut by 4 bases, the J end by 4 bases, with 9 bases between. This CDR3 has 12 amino acids. CDR3 sequence: CASSVRGYEQYF. The CDR3 DNA is TGTGCCAGCAGCGTGAGGGGGTACGAGCAGTACTTC.

V and J are TRBV27 and TRBJ2-7; D possibly corresponds to TRBD2 (5 bases). Trimming stripped 4 bases from V and 3 bases from J, with 13 bases between. CDR1 MNHEY and CDR2 SMNVEV come from the germline V gene (reference sequence). This CDR3 region has 14 residues. The CDR3: CASSSGRRHYEQYF. CDR3 DNA: TGTGCCAGCAGTTCGGGGAGAAGACACTACGAGCAGTACTTC.

Of note for this clone: A junction boundary mismatches the germline segment, possibly from a read error. The chain is built from TRBV28 and TRBJ2-4, with D possibly matching TRBD1 (5 bases). CDR3 length: 14 amino acids. Germline V gene sequence: CDR1 MDHEN, CDR2 SYDVKM. CDR3 in DNA: TGTGCCAGCAGTTCCCAGGGAACCAAAAACAGTCAGTACTTC. Protein product: CASSSQGTKNSQYF.

This chain links TRBV4-3 with TRBJ1-6; 7 bases line up with TRBD1. V lost 3 bases and J lost 10; bases outside the gene matches: 3. The germline gives CDR1 LGHNA, CDR2 YSLEER. CDR3 size: 13 residues. CDR3 residues: CASSQYRGSPLHF. CDR3 coding DNA: TGCGCCAGCAGCCAGTACAGGGGCTCACCCCTCCACTTT.

The rearrangement links TRBV9 to TRBJ1-4; D is uncertain. CDR3 length equals 19 residues. CDR1 SGDLS and CDR2 YYNGEE come from the germline V gene. With 4 bases removed from V and 0 bases from J, the gap between germline ends came to 22 bases. The CDR3 DNA sequence: TGTGCCAGCAGCCCCCGAGAGGCGGCTGCCCCAGCAACTAATGAAAAACTGTTTTTT. It codes for CASSPREAAAPATNEKLFF.

Here the CDR3 DNA reads TGTGCCAGCAGCTTAGGAGTGAGCAATCAGCCCCAGCATTTT. It translates to CASSLGVSNQPQHF. This chain connects TRBV7-2 to TRBJ1-5; no clear D. Trimming left V 1 base short and J 1 base short, with 5 bases between. The V gene's germline CDR1 is SGHTA and CDR2 FQGNSA. CDR3 length: 14 amino acids.

The rearrangement uses TRBV9 and TRBJ2-2; possibly TRBD2 for D (7 bases). Looked up from germline, CDR1 is SGDLS and CDR2 is YYNGEE. The CDR3 totals 17 residues. The V end was cut by 0 bases, the J end by 7 bases, with 19 bases between. As DNA, the CDR3 is TGTGCCAGCAGCGTAGAGGGGGGGGGCCGGAAGGGCGGGGAGCTGTTTTTT. Residues: CASSVEGGGRKGGELFF.

The rearrangement joins TRBV28 to TRBJ2-1; tentative D call: TRBD2 (5 bases). The CDR3 consists of 13 residues. CDR1 MDHEN and CDR2 SYDVKM come from the germline V gene. Trimming cost V 1 base and J 14 bases, with 15 bases left between them. The CDR3 here is CASSLFVSSEEFF. DNA for the CDR3: TGTGCCAGCAGTTTATTTGTCAGTAGCGAAGAGTTCTTC.

The gene calls are TRBV6-1 and TRBJ2-1; D not resolved. CDR1 MNHNS and CDR2 SASEGT come from the germline V gene. The CDR3 spans 13 residues. V was shortened by 4 bases and J by 5 bases, with 9 bases between the two germline ends. CDR3 region: CASSGSVNNEQFF. The CDR3 DNA reads TGTGCCAGCAGTGGTTCGGTTAACAATGAGCAGTTCTTC.

The rearrangement uses TRBV2 and TRBJ1-5; TRBD1 might be the D (5 bases). Per the germline V gene, CDR1 is SNHLY and CDR2 is FYNNEI. Between the trimmed V and J ends, which lost 8 bases and 4 bases, there was a span of 15 bases. There are 14 residues in the CDR3. The CDR3 nucleotides read TGTGCCAGCCGGGGGAGGGCGCCTAATCAGCCCCAGCATTTT. This encodes CASRGRAPNQPQHF.

The chain joins TRBV18 to TRBJ1-1, with TRBD1 as a possible D gene (6 bases). With 6 bases removed from V and 4 bases from J, the gap between germline ends came to 21 bases. The CDR3 runs to 16 residues. Germline V gene data show CDR1 as KGHSH and CDR2 as LQKENI. CDR3 protein: CASSPFRGAGITEAFF. The CDR3 DNA reads as TGTGCCAGCTCCCCTTTTCGGGGGGCAGGGATCACTGAAGCTTTCTTT.

The rearrangement uses TRBV11-2 and TRBJ2-7; 12 bases align to TRBD2. V trimming: 3 bases; J trimming: 1 base; junction bases outside the gene matches: 7. This CDR3 is 17 amino acids long. Germline CDR1 and CDR2: SGHAT and FQNNGV. The chain's CDR3 is CASSFSLAGGSSYEQYF. Here the CDR3 DNA reads TGTGCCAGCAGCTTTTCACTAGCGGGGGGATCGTCCTACGAGCAGTACTTC. Full variable domain (missing parts from reference TRBV11-2 and TRBJ2-7): EAGVAQSPRYKIIEKRQSVAFWCNPISGHATLYWYQQILGQGPKLLIQFQNNGVVDDSQLPKDRFSAERLKGVDSTLKIQPAKLEDSAVYLCASSFSLAGGSSYEQYFGPGTRLTVT.

The DNA for the CDR3 is TGCGCCAGCAGCTTGGGTCAGGGATCAAGTGAGCAGTTCTTC. It encodes CASSLGQGSSEQFF. The chain employs TRBV5-1 and TRBJ2-1, with a weak D call TRBD1 (5 bases). This CDR3 spans 14 amino acids. The ends were cut back, 0 bases at V and 9 bases at J, with 13 bases in the middle. Germline loops: CDR1 SGHRS, CDR2 YFSETQ.

This chain connects TRBV18 to TRBJ1-1; unclear D gene. Trimming removed 1 base from V and 0 bases from J, with 6 bases in between. The CDR3 extends over 14 amino acids. Germline lookup yields CDR1 KGHSH and CDR2 LQKENI. CDR3 in DNA: TGTGCCAGCTCACCACGAGAGTTGAACACTGAAGCTTTCTTT. This sequence encodes CASSPRELNTEAFF. Using reference TRBV18 and TRBJ1-1 for the parts outside the CDR3, the full variable domain is NAGVMQNPRHLVRRRGQEARLRCSPMKGHSHVYWYRQLPEEGLKFMVYLQKENIIDESGMPKERFSAEFPKEGPSILRIQQVVRGDSAAYFCASSPRELNTEAFFGQGTRLTVV.